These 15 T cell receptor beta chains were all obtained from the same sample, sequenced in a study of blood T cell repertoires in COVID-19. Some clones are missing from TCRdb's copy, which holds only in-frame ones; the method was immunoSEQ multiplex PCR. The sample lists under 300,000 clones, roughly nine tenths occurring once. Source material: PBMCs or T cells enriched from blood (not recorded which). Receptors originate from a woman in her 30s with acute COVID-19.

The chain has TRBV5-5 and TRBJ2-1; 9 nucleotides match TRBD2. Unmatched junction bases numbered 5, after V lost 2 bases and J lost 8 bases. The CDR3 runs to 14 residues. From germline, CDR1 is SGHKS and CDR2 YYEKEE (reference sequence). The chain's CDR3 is CASSFSGGIDEQFF. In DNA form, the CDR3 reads TGTGCCAGCAGCTTTAGCGGGGGTATCGATGAGCAGTTCTTC.

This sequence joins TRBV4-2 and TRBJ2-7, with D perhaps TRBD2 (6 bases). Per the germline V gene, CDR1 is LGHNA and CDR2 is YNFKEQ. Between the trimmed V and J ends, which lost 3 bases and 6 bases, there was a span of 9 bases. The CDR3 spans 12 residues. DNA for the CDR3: TGTGCCAGCAGCCAGGGGGGAATCGAGCAGTACTTC. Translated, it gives CASSQGGIEQYF.

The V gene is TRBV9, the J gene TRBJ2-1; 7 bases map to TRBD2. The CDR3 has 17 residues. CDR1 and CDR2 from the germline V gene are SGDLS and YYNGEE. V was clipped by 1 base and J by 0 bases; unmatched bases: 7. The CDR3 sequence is CASSVRRGDLSYNEQFF. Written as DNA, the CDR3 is TGTGCCAGCAGCGTAAGACGGGGGGACCTCTCCTACAATGAGCAGTTCTTC.

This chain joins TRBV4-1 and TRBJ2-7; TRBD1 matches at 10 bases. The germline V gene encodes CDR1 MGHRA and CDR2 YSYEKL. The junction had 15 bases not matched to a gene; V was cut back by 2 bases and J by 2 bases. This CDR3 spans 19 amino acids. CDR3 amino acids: CASSQRDRGWNILAYEQYF. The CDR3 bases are TGCGCCAGCAGCCAACGGGACAGGGGATGGAATATTTTAGCCTACGAGCAGTACTTC.

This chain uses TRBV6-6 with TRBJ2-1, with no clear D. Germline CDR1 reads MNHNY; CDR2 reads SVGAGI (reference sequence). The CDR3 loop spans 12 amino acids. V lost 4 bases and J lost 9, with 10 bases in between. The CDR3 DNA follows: TGTGCCAGCAGTTTTCGACACGGTGAGCAGTTCTTC. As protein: CASSFRHGEQFF.

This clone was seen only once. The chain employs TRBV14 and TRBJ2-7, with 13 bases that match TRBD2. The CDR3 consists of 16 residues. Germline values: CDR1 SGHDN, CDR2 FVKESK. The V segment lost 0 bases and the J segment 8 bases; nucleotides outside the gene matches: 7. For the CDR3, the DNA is TGTGCCAGCAGCCAAGATCGGACTAGCGGGAGCGGTAAGCAGTACTTC. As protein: CASSQDRTSGSGKQYF.

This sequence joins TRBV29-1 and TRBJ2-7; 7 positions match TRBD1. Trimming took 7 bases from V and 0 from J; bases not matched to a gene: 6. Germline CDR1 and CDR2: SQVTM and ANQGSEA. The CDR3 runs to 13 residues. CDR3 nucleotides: TGCAGCGCCCGACAGGGAGCCTCCTACGAGCAGTACTTC. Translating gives CSARQGASYEQYF.

The CDR3 reads CASSIGGFISGNTIYF. DNA for the CDR3: TGTGCCAGTAGTATAGGAGGATTTATCTCTGGAAACACCATATATTTT. The rearrangement uses TRBV19 and TRBJ1-3; D ambiguous. The CDR3 covers 16 residues. V dropped 1 base and J dropped 0 bases, with 10 bases sitting between them. Germline V lookup: CDR1 LNHDA, CDR2 SQIVND (reference sequence).

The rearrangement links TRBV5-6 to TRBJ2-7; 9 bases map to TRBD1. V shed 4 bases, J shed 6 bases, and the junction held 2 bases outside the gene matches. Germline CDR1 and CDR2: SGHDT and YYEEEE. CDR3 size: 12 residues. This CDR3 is CASSGDRVEQYF. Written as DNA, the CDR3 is TGTGCCAGCAGCGGGGACAGGGTCGAGCAGTACTTC.

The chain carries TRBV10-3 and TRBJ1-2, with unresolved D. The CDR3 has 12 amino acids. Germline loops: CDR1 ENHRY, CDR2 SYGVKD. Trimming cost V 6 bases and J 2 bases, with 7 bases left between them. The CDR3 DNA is TGTGCCATCAGCGACGGGAACTATGGCTACACCTTC. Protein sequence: CAISDGNYGYTF.

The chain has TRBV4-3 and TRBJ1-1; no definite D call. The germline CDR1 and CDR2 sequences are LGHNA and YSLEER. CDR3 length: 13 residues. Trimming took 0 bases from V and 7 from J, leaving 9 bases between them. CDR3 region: CASSQEESFEAFF. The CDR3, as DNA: TGCGCCAGCAGCCAAGAGGAGAGCTTTGAAGCTTTCTTT.

The CDR3 DNA sequence: TGTGCCAGCACGGGAGGGAGCACTGAAGCTTTCTTT. The encoded protein is CASTGGSTEAFF. This chain joins TRBV7-9 and TRBJ1-1; D gene unclear. Germline V gene lookup returns CDR1 SEHNR and CDR2 FQNEAQ (reference sequence). The V end lost 7 bases, the J end lost 4 bases, and 10 bases lay between the germline ends. The CDR3 loop spans 12 amino acids.

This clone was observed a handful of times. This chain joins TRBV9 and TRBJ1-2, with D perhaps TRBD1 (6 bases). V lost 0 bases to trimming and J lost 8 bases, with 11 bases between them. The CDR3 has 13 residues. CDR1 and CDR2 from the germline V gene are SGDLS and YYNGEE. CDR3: CASSVEPGEGYTF. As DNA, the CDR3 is TGTGCCAGCAGCGTAGAGCCAGGGGAAGGCTACACCTTC.

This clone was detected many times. The CDR3: CASSSRTSGGMPNEQFF. The DNA for the CDR3 is TGTGCCAGCAGCTCCCGGACTAGCGGGGGCATGCCTAATGAGCAGTTCTTC. The chain uses TRBV11-3 and TRBJ2-1; 13 bases map to TRBD2. V trimming: 4 bases; J trimming: 7 bases; junction bases outside the gene matches: 10. The CDR3 length is 17 residues. CDR1 is SGHNT and CDR2 is YENEEA in the germline V gene.

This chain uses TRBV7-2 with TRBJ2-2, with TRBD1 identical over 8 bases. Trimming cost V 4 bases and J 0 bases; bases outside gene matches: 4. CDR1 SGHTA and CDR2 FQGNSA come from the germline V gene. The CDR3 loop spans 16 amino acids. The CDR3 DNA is TGTGCCAGCAGCTCACAACAGGGGGCGAACACCGGGGAGCTGTTTTTT. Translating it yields CASSSQQGANTGELFF.